This TCR beta chain was captured in a study of shared clonotypes between healthy human individuals. Original processing notes: ImmunoSEQ supplied junction-only sequences lacking quality scores, so filtering was different. Measured with immunoSEQ multiplex PCR; TCRdb has only the in-frame clones, and not every one. V and J calls and clone size are those listed in that table; D and trimming were worked out from the DNA. The data contain 600,000 or so clones, more than 95% of them singletons. Germline V gene data show CDR1 as MGHRA and CDR2 as YSYEKL. The CDR3 totals 15 residues. V was trimmed by 3 bases and J by 4 bases, leaving 15 bases between them. CD8 cells regarded as naive lacked CD45RO, were positively chosen for CCR7, and omitted terminally differentiated effector memory CD45RA+ cells.

The source is a man under 40 in good health. The V gene is TRBV4-1, the J gene TRBJ2-5; D might be TRBD1 (6 bases). Sequencing was carried out using naive CD8+ T cells sorted from blood. This chain's CDR3 is CASSQEYRVGETQYF. CDR3 nucleotides: TGCGCCAGCAGCCAGGAATACAGGGTCGGAGAGACCCAGTACTTC.